The sequence of this T cell receptor (beta chain) was determined in a study of blood T cell repertoires in COVID-19. For the study at large: T cells, B-cell-depleted T cells, or PBMCs supplied cDNA or gDNA.

Method: immunoSEQ multiplex PCR; TCRdb's copy keeps in-frame clones and lacks some. Of 150,000 to 200,000 clones listed, 90% were seen once; the top ten hold 0.62%. The germline gives CDR1 MNHEY, CDR2 SVGAGI. The length of the CDR3 is 14 residues. V shed 2 bases and J shed 0 bases, with 7 bases lying between them. The sequence derives from a man aged 45 to 65 with acute or convalescent COVID-19. The chain combines TRBV6-5 with TRBJ2-5; a possible D gene is TRBD2 (6 bases). The sample taken for sequencing was peripheral blood. The CDR3 DNA follows: TGTGCCAGCAGTTACCGGGACTACCAAGAGACCCAGTACTTC. It is translated as CASSYRDYQETQYF.